Below are 27 T cell receptor beta chains sequenced from a single sample in a study of T cells in localized non-small cell lung cancer. The repertoire was sequenced with immunoSEQ multiplex PCR; TCRdb's copy has only in-frame clones and lacks some. The sample includes roughly 17,000 clones, around 89% of them seen just once. The specimen comprised peripheral blood, sampled before any cancer treatment. These receptors all stem from a male donor older than 55 with stage II squamous cell lung carcinoma.

This clone was seen a single time. The V gene is TRBV15, the J gene TRBJ2-3; 8 bases fit TRBD2. Germline values: CDR1 LNHNV, CDR2 YYDKDF (reference sequence). The CDR3 extends over 14 amino acids. V shed 5 bases, J shed 3 bases, and the junction held 4 bases outside the gene matches. CDR3: CATSGAGETDTQYF. In DNA, the CDR3 is TGTGCCACCAGCGGAGCGGGAGAGACAGATACGCAGTATTTT.

This clone came up once. The chain couples TRBV27 to TRBJ1-4; possible D gene TRBD1, 5 bases. The length of the CDR3 is 16 residues. Germline values: CDR1 MNHEY, CDR2 SMNVEV (reference sequence). V lost 1 base to trimming and J lost 7 bases, with 16 bases between them. Written as DNA, the CDR3 is TGTGCCAGCAGTTTATTCGGTCTGGGGGATCGTGAAAAACTGTTTTTT. It specifies CASSLFGLGDREKLFF.

V gene TRBV27 combines with J gene TRBJ2-1; D is unclear. Germline values: CDR1 MNHEY, CDR2 SMNVEV (reference sequence). The CDR3 length is 12 residues. Between the trimmed V and J ends, which lost 6 bases and 0 bases, there was a span of 3 bases. CDR3 DNA: TGTGCCAGCAGATACTCCTACAATGAGCAGTTCTTC. This sequence encodes CASRYSYNEQFF.

The V call is TRBV4-2, the J call TRBJ1-1, with 8 bases fitting TRBD1. The CDR3 loop spans 14 amino acids. Germline assignment: CDR1 LGHNA and CDR2 YNFKEQ. V lost 3 bases to trimming and J lost 1 base; unmatched junction nucleotides: 1. The CDR3: CASSQTGANTEAFF. The CDR3 DNA reads as TGTGCCAGCAGCCAGACAGGGGCGAACACTGAAGCTTTCTTT.

The chain links TRBV30 to TRBJ2-2; D remains ambiguous. The germline V gene has CDR1 GTSNPN and CDR2 SVGIG (reference sequence). V was trimmed by 3 bases and J by 5 bases, leaving 4 bases between them. The CDR3 extends over 11 amino acids. The CDR3 nucleotides are TGTGCCTGGAGCCTTACCGGGGAGCTGTTTTTT. Protein: CAWSLTGELFF.

This clone is a singleton in its sample. The chain has TRBV29-1 and TRBJ1-1; the D is unclear. Germline V gives CDR1 SQVTM, CDR2 ANQGSEA. The CDR3 loop spans 15 amino acids. Trimming cost V 2 bases and J 8 bases, with 21 bases left between them. The CDR3 coding sequence is TGCAGCGTTGAATATTTCGGAAGGAAGGGCCTCGAAGCTTTCTTT. Translation gives CSVEYFGRKGLEAFF.

This sequence joins TRBV27 and TRBJ2-2, with D perhaps given as TRBD1 or TRBD2 (5 bases each). Germline V gives CDR1 MNHEY, CDR2 SMNVEV (reference sequence). The CDR3 runs 16 residues. The V end lost 5 bases, the J end lost 0 bases, and 13 bases lay between the germline ends. CDR3 sequence reads: CASSVTGTANTGELFF. The CDR3 DNA follows: TGTGCCAGCAGTGTCACCGGGACGGCGAACACCGGGGAGCTGTTTTTT.

The chain combines TRBV5-1 with TRBJ1-1; 10 positions match TRBD1. Trimming at V came to 0 bases and at J to 4 bases, leaving 6 bases not matched to a gene. In germline, CDR1 is SGHRS, CDR2 YFSETQ. CDR3 length equals 16 residues. CDR3: CASSLGTGGLSTEAFF. The CDR3 coding sequence is TGCGCCAGCAGCTTGGGGACAGGGGGGCTTTCCACTGAAGCTTTCTTT. Using reference TRBV5-1 and TRBJ1-1 for the parts outside the CDR3, the full variable domain is KAGVTQTPRYLIKTRGQQVTLSCSPISGHRSVSWYQQTPGQGLQFLFEYFSETQRNKGNFPGRFSGRQFSNSRSEMNVSTLELGDSALYLCASSLGTGGLSTEAFFGQGTRLTVV.

The chain carries TRBV11-2 and TRBJ2-7; 7 bases match TRBD2. After removal of 4 bases from V and 4 bases from J, the junction contained 16 bases not matched to a gene. The germline gives CDR1 SGHAT, CDR2 FQNNGV. CDR3 size: 17 residues. This chain's CDR3 is CASSSSLGTKERYEQYF. CDR3 sequence (DNA): TGTGCCAGCAGCTCTTCTCTAGGGACTAAGGAACGGTACGAGCAGTACTTC.

This clone was counted only a few times. The chain couples TRBV18 to TRBJ2-2, with 10 bases aligning to TRBD2. The CDR3 loop spans 14 amino acids. Germline lookup yields CDR1 KGHSH and CDR2 LQKENI. V lost 5 bases, J lost 4 bases, and 1 base stayed unmatched. In nucleotides, the CDR3 is TGTGCCAGCTCAATAGCGGGAGGCACCGGGGAGCTGTTTTTT. The encoded protein is CASSIAGGTGELFF. Drawing the rest from reference TRBV18 and TRBJ2-2, the complete variable domain is NAGVMQNPRHLVRRRGQEARLRCSPMKGHSHVYWYRQLPEEGLKFMVYLQKENIIDESGMPKERFSAEFPKEGPSILRIQQVVRGDSAAYFCASSIAGGTGELFFGEGSRLTVL.

In its sample, this clone was seen once. DNA for the CDR3: TGCAGTGCCTATGACAGCTACGAGCAGTACTTC. Translated, it gives CSAYDSYEQYF. V gene TRBV20-1 combines with J gene TRBJ2-7; a weak D match, TRBD1 (5 bases). The germline V gene has CDR1 DFQATT and CDR2 SNEGSKA (reference sequence). V was shortened by 6 bases and J by 3 bases, with 9 bases between the two germline ends. CDR3 size: 11 residues.

The genes are TRBV6-1 and TRBJ2-7; tentative D call: TRBD1 (5 bases). Trimming removed 5 bases at V and 1 base at J, with 9 bases between. Germline lookup yields CDR1 MNHNS and CDR2 SASEGT. This CDR3 region has 13 residues. The CDR3 bases are TGTGCCAGCAGTAAAGACAGTTCCTACGAGCAGTACTTC. Amino acid sequence: CASSKDSSYEQYF.

The rearrangement uses TRBV19 and TRBJ2-7, with D perhaps TRBD2 (5 bases). The CDR3 length is 14 residues. The germline gives CDR1 LNHDA, CDR2 SQIVND (reference sequence). V was trimmed by 4 bases and J by 0 bases, leaving 10 bases between them. CDR3 nucleotide sequence: TGTGCCAGTAGTACCGAGCGGAGCTCCTACGAGCAGTACTTC. Residues: CASSTERSSYEQYF.

The rearrangement joins TRBV4-1 to TRBJ2-1, with TRBD2 as a possible D gene (6 bases). The CDR3 loop spans 14 amino acids. Germline values: CDR1 MGHRA, CDR2 YSYEKL. Deletions cut 4 bases from V and 2 bases from J, with 9 bases between. The CDR3 DNA reads TGCGCCAGCAGCCGGGCGGGAACCTACAATGAGCAGTTCTTC. This encodes CASSRAGTYNEQFF.

The chain carries TRBV5-1 and TRBJ2-1; D remains ambiguous. The CDR3 totals 14 residues. Trimming pared 4 bases from V and 3 bases from J, leaving 11 bases between. CDR1 SGHRS and CDR2 YFSETQ come from the germline V gene. CDR3 DNA sequence: TGCGCCAGCAGCGACGACCTCAGCTACAATGAGCAGTTCTTC. Translating it yields CASSDDLSYNEQFF. Together with reference TRBV5-1 and TRBJ2-1, the CDR3 gives the full variable domain: KAGVTQTPRYLIKTRGQQVTLSCSPISGHRSVSWYQQTPGQGLQFLFEYFSETQRNKGNFPGRFSGRQFSNSRSEMNVSTLELGDSALYLCASSDDLSYNEQFFGPGTRLTVL.

This sequence joins TRBV7-6 and TRBJ2-2; D perhaps matches TRBD2 (6 bases). The CDR3 is 16 residues long. Germline V gives CDR1 SGHVS, CDR2 FNYEAQ. V lost 5 bases and J 4 bases, leaving 17 bases between the germline ends. Here the CDR3 DNA reads TGTGCCAGCAGCCGAGAACCGGGACTTCTCACCGGGGAGCTGTTTTTT. Translation: CASSREPGLLTGELFF.

This rearrangement joins TRBV6-1 to TRBJ2-3, with D perhaps matching TRBD1 or TRBD2 (5 bases each). Germline CDR1 reads MNHNS; CDR2 reads SASEGT. The V end lost 8 bases, the J end lost 0 bases, and 12 bases lay between the germline ends. This CDR3 has 14 residues. This CDR3 reads CASLRDPSTDTQYF. In DNA form, the CDR3 reads TGTGCCAGCTTAAGGGACCCAAGCACAGATACGCAGTATTTT.

This clone was counted once. The V gene is TRBV5-1, the J gene TRBJ2-3, with 10 bases fitting TRBD2. The CDR3 covers 18 residues. The V and J ends lost 0 bases and 2 bases, in that order; junction bases with no gene match: 9. Germline values: CDR1 SGHRS, CDR2 YFSETQ. The CDR3 protein is CASSLGNSGRLNTDTQYF. CDR3 nucleotide sequence: TGCGCCAGCAGCTTGGGTAATAGCGGGAGGCTGAACACAGATACGCAGTATTTT. The complete variable domain, with remaining parts taken from reference TRBV5-1 and TRBJ2-3, reads KAGVTQTPRYLIKTRGQQVTLSCSPISGHRSVSWYQQTPGQGLQFLFEYFSETQRNKGNFPGRFSGRQFSNSRSEMNVSTLELGDSALYLCASSLGNSGRLNTDTQYFGPGTRLTVL.

This chain connects TRBV30 to TRBJ2-1; the match to TRBD2 covers 14 bases. The J segment lost 7 bases and the V segment lost 2 bases, leaving 4 bases of the junction unmatched. The germline V gene has CDR1 GTSNPN and CDR2 SVGIG (reference sequence). This CDR3 spans 15 amino acids. DNA for the CDR3: TGTGCCTGGAGTAGGACTAGCGGGAGGAGGAATGAGCAGTTCTTC. Amino acids: CAWSRTSGRRNEQFF.

The genes are TRBV29-1 and TRBJ2-1, with 8 bases matching TRBD2. V was clipped by 0 bases and J by 6 bases; unmatched bases: 7. CDR3 length equals 15 residues. CDR1 is SQVTM and CDR2 is ANQGSEA in the germline V gene. The CDR3 DNA follows: TGCAGCGTTGAAGATGGGGCGGGAGGTCGCAATGAGCAGTTCTTC. Protein product: CSVEDGAGGRNEQFF.

This rearrangement joins TRBV30 to TRBJ2-7; 7 nucleotides align to TRBD1. Germline V gene sequence: CDR1 GTSNPN, CDR2 SVGIG (reference sequence). The CDR3 runs 13 residues. V trimming: 5 bases; J trimming: 6 bases; junction bases outside the gene matches: 10. The CDR3 loop is CAWERGQLGEQYF. The CDR3 nucleotides are TGTGCCTGGGAAAGGGGACAGTTGGGCGAGCAGTACTTC.

This rearrangement joins TRBV27 to TRBJ2-6, with unresolved D. Trimming took 0 bases from V and 1 from J, leaving 10 bases between them. The CDR3 loop spans 17 amino acids. Germline V CDR1 and CDR2: MNHEY, SMNVEV (reference sequence). CDR3 in amino acids: CASSLSGSVSGANVLTF. The DNA of the CDR3 is TGTGCCAGCAGTTTATCGGGATCGGTATCTGGGGCCAACGTCCTGACTTTC. The variable domain in full, completed from reference TRBV27 and TRBJ2-6, reads EAQVTQNPRYLITVTGKKLTVTCSQNMNHEYMSWYRQDPGLGLRQIYYSMNVEVTDKGDVPEGYKVSRKEKRNFPLILESPSPNQTSLYFCASSLSGSVSGANVLTFGAGSRLTVL.

The chain carries TRBV28 and TRBJ2-5, with 11 nucleotides matching TRBD2. CDR1 and CDR2 (germline): MDHEN, SYDVKM. CDR3 size: 15 residues. J was trimmed by 4 bases and V by 3 bases; bases with no gene match: 4. This CDR3 is CASSFSSGGLETQYF. CDR3 bases: TGTGCCAGCAGTTTTTCTAGCGGGGGGTTAGAGACCCAGTACTTC.

The chain couples TRBV25-1 to TRBJ2-7; 12 nucleotides agree with TRBD2. V was clipped by 5 bases and J by 5 bases; unmatched bases: 4. The CDR3 runs to 14 residues. Germline loops: CDR1 MGHDK, CDR2 SYGVNS. CDR3 protein: CASSQLAGGNEQYF. Written as DNA, the CDR3 is TGTGCCAGCAGTCAGCTAGCGGGAGGGAACGAGCAGTACTTC.

This clone was counted between two and nine times. V is TRBV14 and J is TRBJ2-1; TRBD2 might be the D (5 bases). The CDR3 totals 15 residues. V lost 4 bases and J lost 6, with 16 bases in between. The V gene's germline CDR1 is SGHDN and CDR2 FVKESK. The CDR3 loop reads CASSPFGLPSNEQFF. The CDR3 DNA sequence: TGTGCCAGCAGCCCTTTTGGACTTCCCTCCAATGAGCAGTTCTTC. The complete variable domain, with remaining parts taken from reference TRBV14 and TRBJ2-1, reads EAGVTQFPSHSVIEKGQTVTLRCDPISGHDNLYWYRRVMGKEIKFLLHFVKESKQDESGMPNNRFLAERTGGTYSTLKVQPAELEDSGVYFCASSPFGLPSNEQFFGPGTRLTVL.

This clone was seen once. For the CDR3, the DNA is TGCGCCAGCAGTCAGACTAGCGGGAGGGCCCACGGGGAGCTGTTTTTT. Its translation is CASSQTSGRAHGELFF. The chain is built from TRBV5-1 and TRBJ2-2; TRBD2 agrees at 14 bases. This CDR3 spans 16 amino acids. Germline V gene lookup returns CDR1 SGHRS and CDR2 YFSETQ. V gave up 5 bases and J gave up 7 bases; unmatched junction bases: 7.

The chain employs TRBV28 and TRBJ2-3; 10 positions agree with TRBD2. Germline loops: CDR1 MDHEN, CDR2 SYDVKM. The trim removed 3 bases at V and 3 bases at J, leaving 3 bases unmatched. The CDR3 has 15 residues. The CDR3 region is CASSLAGLATDTQYF. Here the CDR3 DNA reads TGTGCCAGCAGTTTGGCGGGACTAGCGACAGATACGCAGTATTTT.